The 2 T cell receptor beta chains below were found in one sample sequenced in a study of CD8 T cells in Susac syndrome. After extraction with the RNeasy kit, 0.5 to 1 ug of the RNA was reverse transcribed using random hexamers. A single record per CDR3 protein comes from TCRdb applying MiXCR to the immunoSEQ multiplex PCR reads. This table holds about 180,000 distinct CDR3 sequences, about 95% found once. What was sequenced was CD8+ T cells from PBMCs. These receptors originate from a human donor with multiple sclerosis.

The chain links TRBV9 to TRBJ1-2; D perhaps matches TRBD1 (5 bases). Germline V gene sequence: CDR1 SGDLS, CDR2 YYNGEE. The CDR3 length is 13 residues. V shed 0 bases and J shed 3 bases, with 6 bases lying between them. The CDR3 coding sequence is TGTGCCAGCAGCGTAGGGGGGGACTATGGCTACACCTTC. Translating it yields CASSVGGDYGYTF.

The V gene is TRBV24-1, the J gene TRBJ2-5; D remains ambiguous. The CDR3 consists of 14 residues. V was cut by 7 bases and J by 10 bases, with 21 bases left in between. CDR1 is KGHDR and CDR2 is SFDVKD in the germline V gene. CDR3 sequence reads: CATSPSGSGAVQYF. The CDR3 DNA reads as TGTGCCACCAGCCCCTCTGGCTCTGGCGCGGTCCAGTACTTC.